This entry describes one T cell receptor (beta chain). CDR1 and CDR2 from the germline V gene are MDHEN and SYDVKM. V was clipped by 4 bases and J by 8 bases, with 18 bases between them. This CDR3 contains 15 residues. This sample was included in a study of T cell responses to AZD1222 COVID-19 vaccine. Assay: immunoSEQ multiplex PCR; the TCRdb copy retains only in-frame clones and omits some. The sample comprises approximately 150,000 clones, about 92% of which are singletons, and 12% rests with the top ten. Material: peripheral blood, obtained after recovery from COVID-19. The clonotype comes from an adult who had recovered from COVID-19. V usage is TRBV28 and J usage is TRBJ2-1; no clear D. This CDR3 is CASSSPWTRRDEQFF. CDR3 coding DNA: TGTGCCAGCAGTTCCCCCTGGACCAGGCGTGATGAGCAGTTCTTC.